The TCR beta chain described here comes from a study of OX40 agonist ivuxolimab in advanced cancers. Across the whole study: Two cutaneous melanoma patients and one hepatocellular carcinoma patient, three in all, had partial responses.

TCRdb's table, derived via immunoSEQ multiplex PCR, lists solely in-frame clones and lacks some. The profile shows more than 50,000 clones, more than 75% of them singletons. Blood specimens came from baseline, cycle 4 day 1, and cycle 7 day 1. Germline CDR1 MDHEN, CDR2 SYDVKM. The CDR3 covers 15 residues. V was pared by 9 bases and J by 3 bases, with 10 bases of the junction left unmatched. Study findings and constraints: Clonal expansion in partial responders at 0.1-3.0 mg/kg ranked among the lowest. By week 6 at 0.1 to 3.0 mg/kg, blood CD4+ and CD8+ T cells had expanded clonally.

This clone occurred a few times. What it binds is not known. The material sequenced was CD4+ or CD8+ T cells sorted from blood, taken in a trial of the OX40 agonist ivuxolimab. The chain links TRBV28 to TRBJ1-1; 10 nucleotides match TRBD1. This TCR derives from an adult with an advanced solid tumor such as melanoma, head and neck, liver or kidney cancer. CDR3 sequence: CASKGRGTGDTEAFF. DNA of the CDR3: TGTGCCAGTAAAGGCAGGGGGACAGGGGACACTGAAGCTTTCTTT.